These T cell receptor beta chains were read from a single sample in a study of Graves' ophthalmopathy and Graves' hyperthyroidism. One entry per CDR3 protein results from TCRdb running MiXCR on the multiplex PCR reads. The table has fewer than 250,000 distinct CDR3 sequences, about 32% seen once. The material sequenced was peripheral blood. These TCRs come from a man aged 50-60 years with Graves' ophthalmopathy. Each CDR3 is given with its conserved first and last residue. A D gene is named only where the DNA matches it firmly. Clone size is stated in some rows and not others, as once, few, many or a class when expanded.

CDR3 protein: CASSRDRATETQYF; CDR3 DNA: TGTGCCAGCAGTAGGGACAGGGCAACAGAGACCCAGTACTTC; J gene: TRBJ2-5; V gene: TRBV12-3/TRBV12-4; clone size: many; D gene: TRBD1
CDR3 protein: CASSEGTGTQPQHF; CDR3 DNA: TGCGCCAGCAGTGAGGGGACAGGGACTCAGCCCCAGCATTTT; J gene: TRBJ1-5; V gene: TRBV10-1; clone size: .; D gene: TRBD1
CDR3 protein: CASAGTGGNEQYF; CDR3 DNA: TGTGCCAGCGCCGGGACAGGGGGCAACGAGCAGTACTTC; J gene: TRBJ2-7; V gene: TRBV6-2/TRBV6-3; clone size: .; D gene: TRBD1
CDR3 protein: CASSEGSHEQYF; CDR3 DNA: TGTGCCAGCAGTGAAGGGTCCCACGAGCAGTACTTC; J gene: TRBJ2-7; V gene: TRBV2; clone size: many; D gene: .
CDR3 protein: CAWSPRPNTEAFF; CDR3 DNA: TGTGCCTGGAGTCCCAGACCGAACACTGAAGCTTTCTTT; J gene: TRBJ1-1; V gene: TRBV30; clone size: many; D gene: .
CDR3 protein: CASSLYGTTKTYEQYF; CDR3 DNA: TGTGCCAGCAGTTTATATGGGACTACGAAAACCTACGAGCAGTACTTC; J gene: TRBJ2-7; V gene: TRBV28; clone size: many; D gene: TRBD2
CDR3 protein: CASSLRVGGALAKNIQYF; CDR3 DNA: TGTGCCAGCAGCCTCCGGGTGGGGGGCGCCCTAGCCAAAAACATTCAGTACTTC; J gene: TRBJ2-4; V gene: TRBV13; clone size: many; D gene: .
CDR3 protein: CASSVGQGWYEQYF; CDR3 DNA: TGTGCCAGCAGTGTTGGACAGGGGTGGTACGAGCAGTACTTC; J gene: TRBJ2-7; V gene: TRBV27; clone size: many; D gene: TRBD1
CDR3 protein: CASSQDWVGAGAFF; CDR3 DNA: TGTGCCAGCAGCCAAGATTGGGTGGGGGCCGGGGCTTTCTTT; J gene: TRBJ1-1; V gene: TRBV3-1; clone size: many; D gene: .
CDR3 protein: CASRTSGNPTNYGYTF; CDR3 DNA: TGTGCCAGCAGAACCTCAGGGAACCCCACTAACTATGGCTACACCTTC; J gene: TRBJ1-2; V gene: TRBV6-5; clone size: many; D gene: .
CDR3 protein: CASSSGTFGTEAFF; CDR3 DNA: TGTGCCAGCAGTTCGGGGACCTTCGGTACTGAAGCTTTCTTT; J gene: TRBJ1-1; V gene: TRBV28; clone size: .; D gene: .
CDR3 protein: CASSRRDVGNTIYF; CDR3 DNA: TGTGCCAGCAGCCGCCGGGACGTTGGAAACACCATATATTTT; J gene: TRBJ1-3; V gene: TRBV7-9; clone size: .; D gene: .